This T cell receptor beta chain is from a study of blood T cell repertoires in COVID-19. Study at large: Spain, Italy and the United States supplied samples that represented acute and convalescent COVID-19.

Original data processing: Counts of nucleated cells, estimated from reference gene primer amplification, were obtained. Generated by immunoSEQ multiplex PCR, the TCRdb table keeps only in-frame clones and is missing some. D and trimming were read from the DNA, whereas the V and J calls and clone size are those reported in that table. Here the sample spans roughly 330,000 clones, over 80% being singletons. Germline CDR1 reads LNHDA; CDR2 reads SQIVND (reference sequence). CDR3 length: 15 amino acids. V trimming: 1 base; J trimming: 8 bases; junction bases outside the gene matches: 6. The V call is TRBV19, the J call TRBJ2-1; 9 positions match TRBD2. This TCR was sampled from a man aged 25 to 40 who had recovered from COVID-19. The sequenced sample consisted of PBMCs or T cells enriched from blood (not recorded which). In DNA form, the CDR3 reads TGTGCCAGTAGTATAGGCGGGGGGGCCGGAGATGAGCAGTTCTTC. Protein product: CASSIGGGAGDEQFF. Drawing the rest from reference TRBV19 and TRBJ2-1, the complete variable domain is DGGITQSPKYLFRKEGQNVTLSCEQNLNHDAMYWYRQDPGQGLRLIYYSQIVNDFQKGDIAEGYSVSREKKESFPLTVTSAQKNPTAFYLCASSIGGGAGDEQFFGPGTRLTVL.